This T cell receptor beta chain stems from a study of blood T cells in healthy people across ages. Comment on this clonotype: Its target is unknown. Compared with germline, one end of the junction differs, possibly owing to a read error.

A second 7 to 11 cycle PCR used barcoded and J-beta primers. TCRdb passed the 5' RACE reads through MiXCR, listing each CDR3 protein once. The top ten hold around 15% of the sample, which has around 900,000 distinct CDR3 sequences, around 28% seen once. Collection of around 10 milliliters of peripheral blood was performed for each donor. Total RNA extraction produced at least 5 micrograms (per sample) for the study. The germline gives CDR1 KGHSH, CDR2 LQKENI. This CDR3 spans 12 amino acids. Study findings and constraints: Greater diversity and more naive CD4+ cells were seen in long-lived donors than in aged donors.

The receptor's source is a woman over 75 in good health. V and J are TRBV18 and TRBJ1-1, with D hard to call. The sample taken for sequencing was blood. This chain's CDR3 is CASPWMNTEAFF. DNA of the CDR3: TGTGCCAGCCCCTGGATGAACACTGAGGCTTTCTTT.